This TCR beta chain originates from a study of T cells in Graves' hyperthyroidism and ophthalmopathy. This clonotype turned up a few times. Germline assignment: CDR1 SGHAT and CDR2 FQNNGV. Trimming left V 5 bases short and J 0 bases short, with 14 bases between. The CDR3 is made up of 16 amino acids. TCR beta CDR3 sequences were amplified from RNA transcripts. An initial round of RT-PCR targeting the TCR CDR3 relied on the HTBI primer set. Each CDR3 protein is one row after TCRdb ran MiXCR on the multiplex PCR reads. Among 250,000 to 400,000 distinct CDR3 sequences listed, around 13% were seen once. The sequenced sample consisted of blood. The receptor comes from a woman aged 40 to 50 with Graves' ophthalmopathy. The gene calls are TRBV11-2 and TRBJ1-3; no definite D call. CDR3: CASSNYVTGSGNTIYF. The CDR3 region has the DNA TGTGCCAGCAGCAATTATGTGACTGGCTCTGGAAACACCATATATTTT.